Reported below is one T cell receptor beta chain. Trimming removed 0 bases from V and 14 bases from J, with 27 bases in between. CDR1 is SGHKS, CDR2 YYEKEE, per germline (reference sequence). The CDR3 contains 18 residues. This sample stems from a study of graft-versus-host responses after intestinal transplantation. The repertoire was sequenced with immunoSEQ multiplex PCR; TCRdb's copy has only in-frame clones and lacks some. The sample lists tens of thousands of clones; roughly 90% were seen once. The sequence came from a human patient who received an intestinal transplant, so some T cells may come from the graft donor. The sequencing used PBMCs, collected 98 days after intestinal transplantation. V and J are TRBV5-5 and TRBJ1-6, with D possibly TRBD1 on 6 matching bases. The CDR3 bases are TGTGCCAGCAGCTTGGACCAGTTTACTCTTCTTTACAAGGGGGCCCTCCACTTT. Residues: CASSLDQFTLLYKGALHF.